A single sample gave rise to the 19 T cell receptor beta chains below, sequenced in a study of tumor-infiltrating lymphocytes in localized non-small cell lung cancer. Sequenced by immunoSEQ multiplex PCR; TCRdb stores in-frame clones only, minus some. The sample yields roughly 11,000 clones, roughly 84% seen once. What was sequenced was lung tumor tissue. Receptors were obtained from a human donor with non-small cell lung cancer.

The rearrangement links TRBV6-6 to TRBJ2-2; the D gene is possibly TRBD2 (6 bases). Per germline, CDR1 MNHNY and CDR2 SVGAGI (reference sequence). Trimming removed 4 bases from V and 4 bases from J, with 13 bases in between. The CDR3 covers 15 residues. CDR3 sequence (DNA): TGTGCCAGCAGTTCCCGAGGAGGGAGCACCGGGGAGCTGTTTTTT. Translation gives CASSSRGGSTGELFF.

The gene calls are TRBV4-1 and TRBJ2-5; tentatively, D is TRBD2 (5 bases). From germline, CDR1 is MGHRA and CDR2 YSYEKL. The germline V and J ends were trimmed by 1 base and 4 bases, with 13 bases remaining between them. The CDR3 covers 15 residues. The CDR3 DNA reads TGCGCCAGCAGCCAAGCAGCGGAGGCCGGAGAGACCCAGTACTTC. This gives the protein CASSQAAEAGETQYF.

J is TRBJ1-1 and V is TRBV12-5; D is uncertain. Deletions cut 1 base from V and 6 bases from J, with 6 bases between. This CDR3 comprises 12 residues. CDR1 and CDR2 (germline): LGHNT, FRNRAP. In DNA form, the CDR3 reads TGTGCTAGTGGTTTGGGTGCAGCTGAAGCTTTCTTT. It translates to CASGLGAAEAFF.

The chain couples TRBV14 to TRBJ2-7; 11 bases line up with TRBD2. The J segment lost 2 bases and the V segment lost 1 base, leaving 1 base of the junction unmatched. CDR3 length: 15 amino acids. Looked up from germline, CDR1 is SGHDN and CDR2 is FVKESK. The CDR3 spells CASSQVSGRAYEQYF. The DNA for the CDR3 is TGTGCCAGCAGCCAAGTTAGCGGGAGGGCCTACGAGCAGTACTTC.

J is TRBJ1-2 and V is TRBV7-3, with 7 bases that match TRBD1. Losses at the gene ends were 1 base for V and 4 bases for J; bases not matched to a gene: 9. Germline CDR1 reads SGHTA; CDR2 reads FQGTGA. This CDR3 spans 16 amino acids. Written as DNA, the CDR3 is TGTGCCAGCAGCTTAAGCGGGGGAGGGGACAGCTATGGCTACACCTTC. Protein sequence: CASSLSGGGDSYGYTF.

This chain connects TRBV9 to TRBJ1-3; no clear D. Trimming cost V 0 bases and J 3 bases, with 7 bases left between them. Germline V gives CDR1 SGDLS, CDR2 YYNGEE. The CDR3 has 14 amino acids. CDR3 sequence: CASSVVGSGNTIYF. The CDR3 nucleotides read TGTGCCAGCAGCGTAGTAGGGAGTGGAAACACCATATATTTT.

The V gene is TRBV19, the J gene TRBJ2-2, with 10 bases fitting TRBD2. This CDR3 region has 16 residues. V lost 4 bases and J lost 1; bases outside the gene matches: 3. Germline V gene lookup returns CDR1 LNHDA and CDR2 SQIVND (reference sequence). In DNA form, the CDR3 reads TGTGCCAGTAGTACACTAGCGGGGCGGAACACCGGGGAGCTGTTTTTT. It yields the protein CASSTLAGRNTGELFF.

The genes are TRBV5-1 and TRBJ1-2; TRBD1 is a possible D gene (6 bases). The CDR3 runs 14 residues. Germline values: CDR1 SGHRS, CDR2 YFSETQ. V was cut by 2 bases and J by 8 bases, with 16 bases left in between. The CDR3 nucleotides read TGCGCCAGCAGCTTCGGGACACAATGGGAAGGCTACACCTTC. Its translation is CASSFGTQWEGYTF.

The chain carries TRBV5-1 and TRBJ1-1, with a weak D call TRBD1 (5 bases). Germline V gives CDR1 SGHRS, CDR2 YFSETQ. The length of the CDR3 is 14 residues. Trimming removed 2 bases at V and 1 base at J, with 9 bases between. CDR3 region: CASSFNTGNTEAFF. In nucleotides, the CDR3 is TGCGCCAGCAGCTTTAACACAGGGAACACTGAAGCTTTCTTT.

The V gene is TRBV7-2, the J gene TRBJ2-5; TRBD2 is a possible D gene (6 bases). V lost 8 bases and J lost 3, with 13 bases in between. The CDR3 loop spans 13 amino acids. Per germline, CDR1 SGHTA and CDR2 FQGNSA. The CDR3 coding sequence is TGTGCCAGCGGAGGGTTCGCCAAAGAGACCCAGTACTTC. Encoded protein: CASGGFAKETQYF.

This clone was counted only a few times. The chain carries TRBV7-7 and TRBJ1-1; D is uncertain. This CDR3 comprises 13 residues. V was cut by 2 bases and J by 8 bases, with 12 bases left in between. The germline CDR1 and CDR2 sequences are SSHAT and FNYEAQ (reference sequence). The CDR3 DNA is TGTGCCAGCAGCTTAAACCACGGCGACGAAGCTTTCTTT. Translation: CASSLNHGDEAFF.

J is TRBJ1-2 and V is TRBV6-4; 7 bases are a match to TRBD1. Trimming cost V 6 bases and J 4 bases; bases outside gene matches: 11. CDR1 and CDR2 from the germline V gene are MRHNA and SNTAGT. The CDR3 is 15 residues long. CDR3 residues: CASREGAAGRYGYTF. CDR3 nucleotide sequence: TGTGCCAGCAGGGAGGGGGCAGCCGGGCGCTATGGCTACACCTTC.

This clone showed up just a few times. The rearrangement uses TRBV7-9 and TRBJ1-2, with 7 bases aligning to TRBD1. V shed 4 bases and J 3 bases; nucleotides not matched to a gene: 8. This CDR3 is 15 amino acids long. Germline V gives CDR1 SEHNR, CDR2 FQNEAQ (reference sequence). The CDR3 nucleotides read TGTGCCAGCAGCTCCTCGGACAGGAGCTACTATGGCTACACCTTC. Translating gives CASSSSDRSYYGYTF.

The chain uses TRBV9 and TRBJ1-4, with D hard to call. This CDR3 is 14 amino acids long. From germline, CDR1 is SGDLS and CDR2 YYNGEE. The germline V and J ends were trimmed by 2 bases and 8 bases, with 13 bases remaining between them. Written as DNA, the CDR3 is TGTGCCAGCAGCGTCTCATACGGAGGAGAAAAACTGTTTTTT. Translated, it gives CASSVSYGGEKLFF.

V usage is TRBV2 and J usage is TRBJ1-3; D is unresolved. The V end lost 5 bases, the J end lost 3 bases, and 5 bases lay between the germline ends. CDR3 size: 12 residues. Germline CDR1 is SNHLY and CDR2 is FYNNEI. The DNA for the CDR3 is TGTGCCAGCAGTCCCAGTGGAAACACCATATATTTT. Residues: CASSPSGNTIYF.

V is TRBV7-9 and J is TRBJ1-1; TRBD1 is a possible D gene (6 bases). Germline V CDR1 and CDR2: SEHNR, FQNEAQ (reference sequence). CDR3 length: 17 amino acids. V was trimmed by 5 bases and J by 4 bases, leaving 23 bases between them. In DNA, the CDR3 is TGTGCCAGCAGCCTGGGACAAAACTTCCCCCCGGGCACTGAAGCTTTCTTT. Protein product: CASSLGQNFPPGTEAFF.

This chain joins TRBV29-1 and TRBJ2-7; 7 nucleotides agree with TRBD1. Trimming took 7 bases from V and 2 from J; bases not matched to a gene: 8. The CDR3 consists of 13 residues. Germline-derived CDR1 and CDR2 are SQVTM and ANQGSEA. CDR3 bases: TGCAGCGCCGAGGGGGCAGGGACCTACGAGCAGTACTTC. This encodes CSAEGAGTYEQYF.

The chain is built from TRBV7-3 and TRBJ2-3; unclear D gene. This CDR3 contains 14 residues. CDR1 and CDR2 (germline): SGHTA, FQGTGA. V lost 3 bases, J lost 2 bases, and 9 bases lay in between. CDR3 coding DNA: TGTGCCAGCAGCTTTAGCCCAAACACAGATACGCAGTATTTT. Translated, it gives CASSFSPNTDTQYF.

The rearrangement joins TRBV19 to TRBJ2-2; 7 bases map to TRBD1. This CDR3 has 13 amino acids. Germline CDR1 reads LNHDA; CDR2 reads SQIVND (reference sequence). V was clipped by 3 bases and J by 7 bases; unmatched bases: 2. CDR3 sequence (DNA): TGTGCCAGTAGTATTACAGGGGACGGGGAGCTGTTTTTT. This sequence encodes CASSITGDGELFF. Together with reference TRBV19 and TRBJ2-2, the CDR3 gives the full variable domain: DGGITQSPKYLFRKEGQNVTLSCEQNLNHDAMYWYRQDPGQGLRLIYYSQIVNDFQKGDIAEGYSVSREKKESFPLTVTSAQKNPTAFYLCASSITGDGELFFGEGSRLTVL.